The 17 T cell receptor beta chains in this list originate from one sample, sequenced in a study of tumor-infiltrating lymphocytes in primary liver carcinoma. Both RNA and DNA were isolated together from 20-30 mg of bulk tissue that had not been sorted. A primer matching the constant region was used to make TCR beta cDNA from approximately 500 ng of total RNA. Three nested multiplex PCR rounds of slightly modified ARM-PCR generated TCR beta libraries. TRBV1-TRBV30 forward primers paired with a C-beta reverse primer were used in the first two PCR rounds, which ran roughly 10 cycles each. TCRdb ran MiXCR on the multiplex PCR reads and lists one entry per CDR3 protein. This repertoire shows 75,000 to 90,000 distinct CDR3 sequences, 55% to 85% found once; its top ten account for approximately 19%. Material: liver tumor tissue from sampling region 1. Subset denoted: tumor region T1, superior pole. These receptors originate from a middle-aged man with primary liver carcinoma and hepatitis B virus infection.

This clonotype was seen once. With a much larger clone just one base away, this may be a read error. The chain joins TRBV30 to TRBJ2-7, with 10 bases matching TRBD1. This CDR3 has 13 residues. Germline CDR1 and CDR2: GTSNPN and SVGIG (reference sequence). The CDR3 region is CAWARQGAYKQYF. CDR3 coding DNA: TGTGCCTGGGCCAGACAGGGGGCCTACAAGCAGTACTTC.

This sequence joins TRBV29-1 and TRBJ2-3; 9 positions match TRBD2. The length of the CDR3 is 15 residues. After removal of 4 bases from V and 12 bases from J, the junction contained 17 bases not matched to a gene. Germline CDR1 and CDR2: SQVTM and ANQGSEA. The CDR3 here is CSVGPAGGHTDKQYF. The DNA for the CDR3 is TGCAGCGTTGGGCCTGCGGGGGGGCACACAGATAAACAGTATTTT.

Comment on this clonotype: Given a much more abundant clone one base away, this may be a read error. The J gene is TRBJ2-1, the V gene TRBV6-5, with 14 positions matching TRBD2. CDR1 is MNHEY, CDR2 SVGAGI, per germline. The CDR3 is 17 amino acids. With 8 bases clipped from V and 10 bases from J, the junction kept 16 bases outside the gene matches. The CDR3 nucleotides read TGTGCCAGCGGATGGAGGTTGACTAGCGGGAGGGCCCGCGAGCAGTTCTTC. Residues: CASGWRLTSGRAREQFF.

As for this clonotype: The junction does not match germline at one end; this may be a read error. The V gene is TRBV5-6, the J gene TRBJ2-7, with unresolved D. This CDR3 contains 15 residues. Germline CDR1 SGHDT, CDR2 YYEEEE. CDR3 nucleotides: TGTGCCAGCAGCCTTGAGAGCGCCAGCTTCTACGAACAGTACTTC. Its translation: CASSLESASFYEQYF.

This clonotype is hyperexpanded within its sample. This chain connects TRBV11-2 to TRBJ2-7; D unclear. Trimming removed 2 bases from V and 2 bases from J, with 10 bases in between. The germline V gene encodes CDR1 SGHAT and CDR2 FQNNGV. The CDR3 loop spans 14 amino acids. The CDR3 is CASSLTDTAYEQYF. In DNA, the CDR3 is TGTGCCAGCAGCTTAACTGACACTGCCTACGAGCAGTACTTC.

A note on this clonotype: Germline is not matched at one junction end, which may reflect a read error. The rearrangement uses TRBV6-5 and TRBJ2-1, with 8 nucleotides matching TRBD2. Germline V CDR1 and CDR2: MNHEY, SVGAGI. This CDR3 spans 15 amino acids. CDR3 bases: TGTGCCAGCAGCCTAACTAGCGGACTCTTCAATGAACAGTTCTTC. It yields the protein CASSLTSGLFNEQFF.

Comments on this clonotype: A read error may produce the germline difference seen at one junction end. The CDR3 DNA reads TGTGCCAACAGCTTATCGCGGGTTAGAGGGGCCAACGTCCTGACTTTC. Residues: CANSLSRVRGANVLTF. The chain joins TRBV11-2 to TRBJ2-6; tentatively, D is TRBD2 (5 bases). Germline CDR1 is SGHAT and CDR2 is FQNNGV. The CDR3 loop spans 16 amino acids.

About this clonotype: An end of the junction does not agree with germline; a read error may underlie this. This sequence joins TRBV10-3 and TRBJ2-3; 8 bases map to TRBD1. The germline V gene encodes CDR1 ENHRY and CDR2 SYGVKD. The CDR3 contains 16 residues. In nucleotides, the CDR3 is TGTGCCACCAGTCAGGTTAGGACAGGGAGCACAGATACGCAGTATTTT. Its translation: CATSQVRTGSTDTQYF.

Comment on this clonotype: A read error is likely, as this CDR3 ends without the conserved phenylalanine or tryptophan. This rearrangement joins TRBV6-1 to TRBJ1-1, with D maybe TRBD1 (6 bases). V dropped 1 base and J dropped 4 bases, with 10 bases sitting between them. CDR1 MNHNS and CDR2 SASEGT come from the germline V gene. The CDR3 is 14 amino acids. In DNA form, the CDR3 reads TGTGCCAGCAGTGAAGTCAGGGGTACCACTGAAGCTTTCGTT. Translated, it gives CASSEVRGTTEAFV.

This clonotype appeared a single time. The chain joins TRBV11-3 to TRBJ2-3, with D perhaps matching TRBD1 (6 bases). Trimming took off 1 base at V and 3 bases at J, with 14 bases between the two ends. The CDR3 totals 16 residues. Germline assignment: CDR1 SGHNT and CDR2 YENEEA. CDR3 sequence: CASSLGTGKYTDTQYF. The CDR3 bases are TGTGCCAGCAGCTTAGGTACAGGGAAATATACAGATACGCAGTATTTT.

In the case of this clonotype: A junction end diverges from the germline sequence, so it may reflect a read error. The genes are TRBV11-2 and TRBJ2-2; D is possibly TRBD2 (6 bases). The CDR3 contains 17 residues. From germline, CDR1 is SGHAT and CDR2 FQNNGV. In DNA, the CDR3 is TGTGCCAGCAGCTTACCAGCAGGAGGGCCTGGCACCGTGGAGCTGTTTTTT. Amino acid sequence: CASSLPAGGPGTVELFF.

Note on this clonotype: This may arise from a read error, as a much more abundant clone is one base away. The genes are TRBV5-1 and TRBJ1-6, with D perhaps TRBD1 (5 bases). The CDR3 totals 15 residues. Looked up from germline, CDR1 is SGHRS and CDR2 is YFSETQ. V lost 4 bases and J 9 bases, leaving 17 bases between the germline ends. CDR3 nucleotide sequence: TGCGCCAGCAGCCCCCGGGCCAGGGCGGGTTCACCCCTCCACTTT. Translating gives CASSPRARAGSPLHF.

This clonotype was seen repeatedly, ten times or more. The CDR3 is CASLTSGSTGELFF. CDR3 bases: TGTGCCAGCCTGACTAGCGGGAGCACCGGGGAGCTGTTTTTT. The gene calls are TRBV28 and TRBJ2-2, with TRBD2 matching over 12 bases. The CDR3 has 14 amino acids. V was clipped by 8 bases and J by 4 bases; unmatched bases: 2. Germline CDR1 reads MDHEN; CDR2 reads SYDVKM.

This clonotype was counted a single time. This chain joins TRBV5-5 and TRBJ2-2; D possibly corresponds to TRBD1 (5 bases). The V end lost 6 bases, the J end lost 2 bases, and 14 bases lay between the germline ends. The CDR3 loop spans 15 amino acids. Germline V gives CDR1 SGHKS, CDR2 YYEKEE (reference sequence). CDR3 DNA: TGTGCCAGCACCTTAGGGGCAGCCAACACCGGGGAGCTGTTTTTT. Translated: CASTLGAANTGELFF.

As concerns this clonotype: Compared with germline, one end of the junction differs, possibly owing to a read error. The rearrangement uses TRBV28 and TRBJ2-1; D not resolved. This CDR3 region has 16 residues. Germline V CDR1 and CDR2: MDHEN, SYDVKM. This chain's CDR3 is CAGSSTLVPRPNRQFF. In DNA, the CDR3 is TGTGCCGGCAGTTCAACCCTAGTACCGAGGCCGAATAGGCAGTTCTTC. Full variable domain (rest looked up from reference TRBV28 and TRBJ2-1): DVKVTQSSRYLVKRTGEKVFLECVQDMDHENMFWYRQDPGLGLRLIYFSYDVKMKEKGDIPEGYSVSREKKERFSLILESASTNQTSMYLCAGSSTLVPRPNRQFFGPGTRLTVL.

This clonotype has just one count. A much larger clone differs by one base, so this may be a read error. The rearrangement uses TRBV6-4 and TRBJ2-1; 11 nucleotides line up with TRBD2. Trimming took 3 bases from V and 5 from J; bases not matched to a gene: 0. There are 14 residues in the CDR3. Germline loops: CDR1 MRHNA, CDR2 SNTAGT. Here the CDR3 DNA reads TGTGCCAGCAGTGAGGGACTAGCGGACAATGAGCAGTTCTTC. Its protein is CASSEGLADNEQFF.

V gene TRBV6-1 combines with J gene TRBJ1-2; 9 bases are shared with TRBD1. Germline-derived CDR1 and CDR2 are MNHNS and SASEGT. Germline trimming cut 6 bases from V and 3 bases from J; bases unmatched to any gene: 8. The CDR3 consists of 15 residues. CDR3 DNA: TGTGCCAGCAGCATGACAGGGGGTGTTGACTATGGCTACACCTTC. Its protein is CASSMTGGVDYGYTF.